This T cell receptor beta chain was sequenced in a study of shared clonotypes between healthy human individuals. Study-level points and caveats: Sorted-subset samples were not fully sequenced, rarefaction indicated.

V was clipped by 3 bases and J by 3 bases, with 10 bases between them. CDR1 is SGHRS and CDR2 is YFSETQ in the germline V gene. The CDR3 runs 13 residues. Here immunoSEQ multiplex PCR was the method, and the copy in TCRdb shows in-frame clones only, minus some. Among fewer than 700,000 clones, roughly 95% were seen once, and the ten largest hold about 0.11%. The naive CD8 fraction comprised CD45RO-negative cells positively selected for CCR7 and excluded terminally differentiated effector memory CD45RA+ cells. Turning to this clone: What it binds is unknown.

This TCR derives from a woman aged 25 to 39 in good health. V gene TRBV5-1 combines with J gene TRBJ2-7, with D maybe TRBD1 (6 bases). Material: naive CD8+ T cells sorted from blood. The CDR3 region is CASSWGLGYEQYF. The CDR3 DNA reads as TGCGCCAGCAGCTGGGGGCTAGGCTACGAGCAGTACTTC. The entire variable domain, with the rest obtained from reference TRBV5-1 and TRBJ2-7, is as follows: KAGVTQTPRYLIKTRGQQVTLSCSPISGHRSVSWYQQTPGQGLQFLFEYFSETQRNKGNFPGRFSGRQFSNSRSEMNVSTLELGDSALYLCASSWGLGYEQYFGPGTRLTVT.